This T cell receptor (beta chain) originates from a study of type 1 and type 2 diabetes patients. Study information: Magnetic bead positive selection isolated CD4+ or CD8+ T cells from PBMCs.

This clonotype has more than one count but fewer than ten. Genomic DNA was the PCR template. A primer set of 30 forward and 13 reverse primers amplified the CDR3. TCRdb fed the multiplex PCR reads into MiXCR, producing one record per CDR3 protein. The table shows a few hundred thousand distinct CDR3 sequences, with around 47% occurring only once. This CDR3 region has 14 residues. Germline loops: CDR1 LNHDA, CDR2 SQIVND (reference sequence). Trimming at V came to 2 bases and at J to 6 bases, leaving 2 bases not matched to a gene. The TCR sequence derives from a man aged 18 to 29 with type 2 diabetes. The V call is TRBV19, the J call TRBJ1-4; 8 bases line up with TRBD1. Sequences were obtained from peripheral blood mononuclear cells (PBMCs). The CDR3: CASSISGGDEKLFF. CDR3 nucleotide sequence: TGTGCCAGTAGTATATCAGGGGGCGATGAAAAACTGTTTTTT.